This TCR beta chain emerged from a study of T cells in Graves' hyperthyroidism and ophthalmopathy. Regions amplified from RNA transcripts were the TCR beta CDR3 regions. TCR CDR3 regions were first amplified by RT-PCR with HTBI primers. Via MiXCR, TCRdb re-called the multiplex PCR reads, giving one row per CDR3 protein. Of roughly 500,000 distinct CDR3 sequences listed, 46% are singletons. Germline assignment: CDR1 SQVTM and CDR2 ANQGSEA. The germline V and J ends were trimmed by 8 bases and 6 bases, with 8 bases remaining between them. The CDR3 contains 9 residues. Comments on this clonotype: The antigen is undetermined.

The diagnoses drew upon clinical symptoms, serum thyroxine and TRAb, thyroid ultrasound and orbital computed tomography. Whole-study results and caveats: Ophthalmopathy onset followed model prediction by a median around six months.

Sample: peripheral blood or thyroid tissue (not recorded which). The TCR comes from an adult woman with Graves' disease, either hyperthyroidism or ophthalmopathy (not recorded which). The chain carries TRBV29-1 and TRBJ2-7; unclear D gene. The DNA of the CDR3 is TGCAGCATAGCTTCCGAGCAGTACTTC. Translating gives CSIASEQYF.